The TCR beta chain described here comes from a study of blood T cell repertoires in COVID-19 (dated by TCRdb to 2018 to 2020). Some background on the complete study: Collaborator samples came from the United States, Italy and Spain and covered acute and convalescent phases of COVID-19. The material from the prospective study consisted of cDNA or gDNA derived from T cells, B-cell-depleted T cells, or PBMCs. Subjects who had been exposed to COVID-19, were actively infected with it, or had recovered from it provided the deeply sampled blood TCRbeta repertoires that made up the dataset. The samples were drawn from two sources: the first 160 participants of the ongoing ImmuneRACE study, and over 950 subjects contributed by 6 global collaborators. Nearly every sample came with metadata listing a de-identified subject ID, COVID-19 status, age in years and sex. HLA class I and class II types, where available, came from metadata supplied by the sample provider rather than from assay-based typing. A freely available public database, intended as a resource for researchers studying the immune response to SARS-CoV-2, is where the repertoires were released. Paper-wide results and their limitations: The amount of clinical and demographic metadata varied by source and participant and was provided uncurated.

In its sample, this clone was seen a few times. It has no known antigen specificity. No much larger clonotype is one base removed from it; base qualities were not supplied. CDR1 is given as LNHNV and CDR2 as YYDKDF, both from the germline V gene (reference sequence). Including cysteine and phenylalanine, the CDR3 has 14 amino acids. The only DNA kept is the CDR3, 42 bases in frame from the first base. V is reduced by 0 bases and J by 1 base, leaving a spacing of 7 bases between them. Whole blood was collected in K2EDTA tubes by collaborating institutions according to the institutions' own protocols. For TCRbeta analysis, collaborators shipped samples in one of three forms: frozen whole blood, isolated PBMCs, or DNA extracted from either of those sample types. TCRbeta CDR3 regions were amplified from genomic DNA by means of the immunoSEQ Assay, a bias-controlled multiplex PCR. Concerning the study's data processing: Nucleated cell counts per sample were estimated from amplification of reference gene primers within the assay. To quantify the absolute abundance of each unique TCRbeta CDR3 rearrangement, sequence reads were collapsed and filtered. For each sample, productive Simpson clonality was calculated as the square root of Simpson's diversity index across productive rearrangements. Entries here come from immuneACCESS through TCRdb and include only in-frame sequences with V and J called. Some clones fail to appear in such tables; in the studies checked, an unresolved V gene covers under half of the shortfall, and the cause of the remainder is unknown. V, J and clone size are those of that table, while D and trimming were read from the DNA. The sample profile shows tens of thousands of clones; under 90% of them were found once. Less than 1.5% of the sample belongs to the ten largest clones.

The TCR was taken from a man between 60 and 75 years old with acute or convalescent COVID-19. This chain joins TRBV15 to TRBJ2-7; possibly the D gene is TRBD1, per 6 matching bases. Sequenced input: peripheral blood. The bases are TGTGCCACCAGCAGAGAGAGGGGGTCCTACGAGCAGTACTTC. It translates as CATSRERGSYEQYF.